This TCR beta chain was observed in a study of blood T cells in healthy people across ages. With 5 bases removed from V and 5 bases from J, the gap between germline ends came to 24 bases. This CDR3 has 17 residues. Germline V gives CDR1 SGHVS, CDR2 FNYEAQ. The authors ran a second PCR of 7 to 11 cycles using a sample-barcoded 5' primer and a J-beta primer mix. MiXCR, applied by TCRdb to the 5' RACE reads, yields one record per CDR3 protein. The table records 500,000 to 650,000 distinct CDR3 sequences, roughly a quarter of them present only once. This clonotype was seen at least ten times. The study drew donors from healthy Caucasian individuals in Russia aged roughly 6 to 90. These data were also filed under a second study, of T cells of mothers and their children. That source reports: Whether pairs are related or unrelated, thymic selection shapes their TCR recombination output in much the same way.

The sequence was collected from a boy aged 2 to 9 in good health. This chain links TRBV7-6 with TRBJ2-5; a possible D gene is TRBD2 (5 bases). Specimen: blood. The CDR3 loop is CASSITPLAAGVETQYF. For the CDR3, the DNA is TGTGCCAGCAGCATCACCCCCCTAGCAGCCGGGGTGGAGACCCAGTACTTC. Together with reference TRBV7-6 and TRBJ2-5, the CDR3 gives the full variable domain: GAGVSQSPRYKVTKRGQDVALRCDPISGHVSLYWYRQALGQGPEFLTYFNYEAQQDKSGLPNDRFSAERPEGSISTLTIQRTEQRDSAMYRCASSITPLAAGVETQYFGPGTRLLVL.